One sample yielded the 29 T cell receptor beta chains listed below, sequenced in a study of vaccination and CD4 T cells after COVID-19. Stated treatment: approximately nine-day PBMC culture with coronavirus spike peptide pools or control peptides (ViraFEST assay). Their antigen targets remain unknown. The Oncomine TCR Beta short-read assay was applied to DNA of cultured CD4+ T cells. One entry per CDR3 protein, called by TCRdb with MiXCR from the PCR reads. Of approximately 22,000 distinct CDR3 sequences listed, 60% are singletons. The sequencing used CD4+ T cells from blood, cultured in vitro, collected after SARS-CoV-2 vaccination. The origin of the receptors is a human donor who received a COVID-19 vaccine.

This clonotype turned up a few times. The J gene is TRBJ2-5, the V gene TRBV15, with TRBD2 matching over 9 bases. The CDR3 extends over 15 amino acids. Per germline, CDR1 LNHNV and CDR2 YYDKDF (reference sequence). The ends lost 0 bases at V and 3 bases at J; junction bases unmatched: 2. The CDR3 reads CATSRDPSGEETQYF. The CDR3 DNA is TGTGCCACCAGCAGAGATCCTAGCGGGGAAGAGACCCAGTACTTC. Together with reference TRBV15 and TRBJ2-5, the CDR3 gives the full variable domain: DAMVIQNPRYQVTQFGKPVTLSCSQTLNHNVMYWYQQKSSQAPKLLFHYYDKDFNNEADTPDNFQSRRPNTSFCFLDIRSPGLGDTAMYLCATSRDPSGEETQYFGPGTRLLVL.

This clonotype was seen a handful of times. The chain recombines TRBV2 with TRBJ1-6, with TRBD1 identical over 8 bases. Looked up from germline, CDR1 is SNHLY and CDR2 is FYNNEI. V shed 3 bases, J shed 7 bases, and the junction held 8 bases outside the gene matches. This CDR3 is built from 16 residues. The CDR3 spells CASSDSTGQGNSPLHF. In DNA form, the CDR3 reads TGTGCCAGCAGTGATTCAACCGGACAGGGCAATTCACCCCTCCACTTT. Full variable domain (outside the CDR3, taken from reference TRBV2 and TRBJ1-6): EPEVTQTPSHQVTQMGQEVILRCVPISNHLYFYWYRQILGQKVEFLVSFYNNEISEKSEIFDDQFSVERPDGSNFTLKIRSTKLEDSAMYFCASSDSTGQGNSPLHFGNGTRLTVT.

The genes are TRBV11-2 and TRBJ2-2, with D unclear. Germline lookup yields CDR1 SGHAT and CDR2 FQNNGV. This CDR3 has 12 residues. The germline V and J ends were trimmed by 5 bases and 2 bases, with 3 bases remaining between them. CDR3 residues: CASSHNTGELFF. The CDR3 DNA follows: TGTGCCAGCAGCCATAACACCGGGGAGCTGTTTTTT. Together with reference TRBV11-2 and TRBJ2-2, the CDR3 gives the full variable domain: EAGVAQSPRYKIIEKRQSVAFWCNPISGHATLYWYQQILGQGPKLLIQFQNNGVVDDSQLPKDRFSAERLKGVDSTLKIQPAKLEDSAVYLCASSHNTGELFFGEGSRLTVL.

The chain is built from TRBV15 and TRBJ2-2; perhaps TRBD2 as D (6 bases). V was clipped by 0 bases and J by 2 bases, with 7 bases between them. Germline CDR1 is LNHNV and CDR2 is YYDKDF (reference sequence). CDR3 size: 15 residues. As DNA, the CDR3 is TGTGCCACCAGCAGAGAACTAGCTAACACCGGGGAGCTGTTTTTT. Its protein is CATSRELANTGELFF.

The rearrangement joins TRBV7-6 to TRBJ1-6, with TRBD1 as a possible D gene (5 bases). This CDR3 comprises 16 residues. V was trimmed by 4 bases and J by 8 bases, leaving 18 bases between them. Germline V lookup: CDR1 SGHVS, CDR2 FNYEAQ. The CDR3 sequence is CASSSGFVSPDSPLHF. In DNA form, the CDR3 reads TGTGCCAGCAGCTCAGGGTTTGTTTCGCCGGATTCACCCCTCCACTTT.

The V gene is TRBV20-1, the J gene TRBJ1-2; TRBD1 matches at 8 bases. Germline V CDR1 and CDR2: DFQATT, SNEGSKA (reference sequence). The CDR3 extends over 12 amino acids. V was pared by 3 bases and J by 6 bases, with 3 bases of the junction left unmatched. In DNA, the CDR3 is TGCAGTGCTAGGGGACAGGTTGATGGCTACACCTTC. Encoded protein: CSARGQVDGYTF.

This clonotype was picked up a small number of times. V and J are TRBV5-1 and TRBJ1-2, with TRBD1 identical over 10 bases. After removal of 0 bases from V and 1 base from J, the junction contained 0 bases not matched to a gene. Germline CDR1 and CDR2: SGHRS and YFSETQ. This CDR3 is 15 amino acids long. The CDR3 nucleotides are TGCGCCAGCAGCTTGGGGGACAGGGGTAACTATGGCTACACCTTC. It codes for CASSLGDRGNYGYTF.

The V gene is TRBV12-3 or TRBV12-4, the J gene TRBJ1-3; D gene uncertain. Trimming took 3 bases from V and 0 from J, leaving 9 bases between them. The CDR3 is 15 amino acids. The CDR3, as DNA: TGTGCCAGCAGTTTGGGCGGAGGCTCTGGAAACACCATATATTTT. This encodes CASSLGGGSGNTIYF.

CDR3 sequence (DNA): TGTGCCAGCAGTGAAGTTGGGTTGCGGGATACGCAGTATTTT. Translation gives CASSEVGLRDTQYF. This chain joins TRBV6-1 and TRBJ2-3; no firm D call. The CDR3 runs to 14 residues. The V end was cut by 1 base, the J end by 6 bases, with 11 bases between. Germline V gene lookup returns CDR1 MNHNS and CDR2 SASEGT.

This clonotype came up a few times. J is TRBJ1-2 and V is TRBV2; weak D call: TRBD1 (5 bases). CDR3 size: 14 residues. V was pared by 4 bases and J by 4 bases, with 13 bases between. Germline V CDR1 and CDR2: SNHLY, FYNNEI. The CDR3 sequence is CASSVFQGFYGYTF. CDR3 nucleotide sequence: TGTGCCAGCAGTGTATTCCAGGGTTTCTATGGCTACACCTTC.

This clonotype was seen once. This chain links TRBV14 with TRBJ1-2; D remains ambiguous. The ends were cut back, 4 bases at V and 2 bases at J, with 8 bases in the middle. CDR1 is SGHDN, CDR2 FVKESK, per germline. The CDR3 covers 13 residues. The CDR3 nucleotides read TGTGCCAGCAGCCTCAGTGTAAACTATGGCTACACCTTC. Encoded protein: CASSLSVNYGYTF.

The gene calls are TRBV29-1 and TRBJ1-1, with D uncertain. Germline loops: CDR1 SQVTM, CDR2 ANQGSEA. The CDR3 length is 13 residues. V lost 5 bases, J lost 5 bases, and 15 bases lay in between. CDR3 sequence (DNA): TGCAGCGTTTATGACCAGGTTGGAACTGAAGCTTTCTTT. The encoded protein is CSVYDQVGTEAFF.

The CDR3 DNA sequence: TGTGCCAGCAGTTTCGCGGGAGCGGCCTCAACAGCAGTTAATTCACCCCTCCACTTT. It encodes CASSFAGAASTAVNSPLHF. V is TRBV27 and J is TRBJ1-6; D uncertain. The CDR3 covers 19 residues. Trimming pared 3 bases from V and 6 bases from J, leaving 24 bases between. CDR1 MNHEY and CDR2 SMNVEV come from the germline V gene (reference sequence).

The DNA for the CDR3 is TGCAGTGCTAGCCCCGGACAGCAGCCCCAGCATTTT. Its translation is CSASPGQQPQHF. The V and J genes are TRBV20-1 and TRBJ1-5; D possibly corresponds to TRBD1 (6 bases). The CDR3 is 12 residues long. Germline CDR1 and CDR2: DFQATT and SNEGSKA (reference sequence). The V end lost 3 bases, the J end lost 7 bases, and 10 bases lay between the germline ends.

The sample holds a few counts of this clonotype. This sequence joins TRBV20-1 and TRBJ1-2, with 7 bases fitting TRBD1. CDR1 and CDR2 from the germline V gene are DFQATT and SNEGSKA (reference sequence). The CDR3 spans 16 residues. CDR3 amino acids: CRVKGRGSSRSYGYTF. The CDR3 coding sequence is TGCAGGGTCAAGGGCAGGGGGTCGTCTCGGAGCTATGGCTACACCTTC.

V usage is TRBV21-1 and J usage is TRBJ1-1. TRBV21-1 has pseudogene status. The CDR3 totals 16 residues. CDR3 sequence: CASSSKVALMNTEAFF. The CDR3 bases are TGTGCCAGCAGCAGCAAAGTGGCCCTAATGAACACTGAAGCTTTCTTT.

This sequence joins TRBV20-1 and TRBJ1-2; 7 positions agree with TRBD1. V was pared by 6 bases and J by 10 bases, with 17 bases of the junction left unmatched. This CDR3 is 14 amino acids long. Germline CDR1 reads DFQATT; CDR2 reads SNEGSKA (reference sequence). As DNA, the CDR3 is TGCAGTGCCCTAGTCGGGACAGTCGGGGAAGTCTACACCTTC. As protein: CSALVGTVGEVYTF.

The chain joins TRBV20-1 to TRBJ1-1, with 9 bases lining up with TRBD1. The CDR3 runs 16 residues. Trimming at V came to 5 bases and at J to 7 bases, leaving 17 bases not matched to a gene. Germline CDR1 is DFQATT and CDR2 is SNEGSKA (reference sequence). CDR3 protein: CSAGLGTGSFSGEAFF. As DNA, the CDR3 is TGCAGTGCTGGCTTAGGGACAGGGTCTTTTTCCGGTGAAGCTTTCTTT.

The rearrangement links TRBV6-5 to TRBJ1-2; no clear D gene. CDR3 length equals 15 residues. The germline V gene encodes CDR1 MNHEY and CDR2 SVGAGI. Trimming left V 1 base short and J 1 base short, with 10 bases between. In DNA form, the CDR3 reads TGTGCCAGCAGTTACTTGAGAGGGATTAACTATGGCTACACCTTC. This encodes CASSYLRGINYGYTF.

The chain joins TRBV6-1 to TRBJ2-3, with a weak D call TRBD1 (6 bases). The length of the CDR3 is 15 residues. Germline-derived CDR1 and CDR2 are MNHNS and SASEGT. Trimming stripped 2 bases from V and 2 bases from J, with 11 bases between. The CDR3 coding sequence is TGTGCCAGCAGTGAACAGGACAGAAACACAGATACGCAGTATTTT. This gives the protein CASSEQDRNTDTQYF.

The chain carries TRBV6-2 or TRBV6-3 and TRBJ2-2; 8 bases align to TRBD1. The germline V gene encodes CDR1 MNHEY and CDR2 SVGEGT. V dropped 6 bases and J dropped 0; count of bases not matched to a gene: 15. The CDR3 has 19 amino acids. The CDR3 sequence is CASSPSPPGTGSNTGELFF. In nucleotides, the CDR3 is TGTGCCAGCAGCCCATCGCCCCCAGGGACAGGATCGAACACCGGGGAGCTGTTTTTT.

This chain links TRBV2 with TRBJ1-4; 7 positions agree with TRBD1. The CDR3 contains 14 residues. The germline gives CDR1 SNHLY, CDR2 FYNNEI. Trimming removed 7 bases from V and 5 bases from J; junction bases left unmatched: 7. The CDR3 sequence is CASNWGQRNEKLFF. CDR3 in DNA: TGTGCCAGCAACTGGGGACAGAGGAATGAAAAACTGTTTTTT.

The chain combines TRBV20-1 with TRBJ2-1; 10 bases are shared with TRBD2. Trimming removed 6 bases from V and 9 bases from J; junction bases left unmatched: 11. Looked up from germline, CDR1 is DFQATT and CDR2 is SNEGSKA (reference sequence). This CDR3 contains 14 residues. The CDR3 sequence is CSAHFSAGGGEQFF. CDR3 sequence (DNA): TGCAGTGCCCACTTCTCAGCGGGGGGGGGTGAGCAGTTCTTC.

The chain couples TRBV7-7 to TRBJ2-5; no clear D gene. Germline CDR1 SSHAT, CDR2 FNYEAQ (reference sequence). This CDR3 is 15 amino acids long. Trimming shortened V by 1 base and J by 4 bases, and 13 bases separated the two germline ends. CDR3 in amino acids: CASSLVGTFGETQYF. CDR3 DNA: TGTGCCAGCAGCTTAGTGGGAACTTTTGGAGAGACCCAGTACTTC.

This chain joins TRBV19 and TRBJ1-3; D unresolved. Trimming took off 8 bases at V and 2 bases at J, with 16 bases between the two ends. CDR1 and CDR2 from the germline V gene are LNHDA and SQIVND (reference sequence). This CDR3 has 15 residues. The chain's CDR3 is CASSPGRNPGNTIYF. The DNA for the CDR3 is TGTGCCAGTTCCCCTGGCAGGAACCCTGGAAACACCATATATTTT.

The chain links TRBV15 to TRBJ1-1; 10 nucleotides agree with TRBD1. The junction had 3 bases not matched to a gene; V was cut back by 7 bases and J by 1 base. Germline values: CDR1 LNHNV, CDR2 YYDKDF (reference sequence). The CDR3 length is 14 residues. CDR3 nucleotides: TGTGCCACCACCTGGGACAGGGGGAACACTGAAGCTTTCTTT. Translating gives CATTWDRGNTEAFF.

CDR3 region: CASSLDRAEAFF. The CDR3 bases are TGTGCCAGCAGCCTGGACAGGGCCGAAGCTTTCTTT. The chain is built from TRBV6-1 and TRBJ1-1; 8 bases fit TRBD1. The J segment lost 8 bases and the V segment lost 6 bases, leaving 5 bases of the junction unmatched. This CDR3 spans 12 amino acids. Germline V gives CDR1 MNHNS, CDR2 SASEGT.

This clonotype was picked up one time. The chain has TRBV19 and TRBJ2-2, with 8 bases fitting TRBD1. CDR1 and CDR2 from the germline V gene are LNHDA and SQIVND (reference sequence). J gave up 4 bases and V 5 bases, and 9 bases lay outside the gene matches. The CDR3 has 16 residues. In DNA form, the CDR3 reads TGTGCCAGTAGTTTACCGTTAGGGACAGGCACCGGGGAGCTGTTTTTT. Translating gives CASSLPLGTGTGELFF.

In DNA, the CDR3 is TGTGCCAGTAGTATAGGCGGATTAAGCTCCTACGAGCAGTACTTC. Translating it yields CASSIGGLSSYEQYF. This rearrangement joins TRBV19 to TRBJ2-7; D ambiguous. The CDR3 has 15 residues. CDR1 is LNHDA, CDR2 SQIVND, per germline (reference sequence). The V end lost 1 base, the J end lost 0 bases, and 10 bases lay between the germline ends.